Each of the 14 T cell receptor beta chains below was sequenced from the same sample in a study of T cell responses to AZD1222 COVID-19 vaccine. Using immunoSEQ multiplex PCR, the repertoire was profiled, and TCRdb retains in-frame clones only, with some absent. Here the sample spans about 120,000 clones, 88% being singletons. Sequences were derived from peripheral blood, sampled on day 0 of AZD1222 vaccination. These receptors came from an adult in good health.

This sequence joins TRBV7-2 and TRBJ1-1; D perhaps matches TRBD1 (6 bases). This CDR3 is built from 14 residues. Germline-derived CDR1 and CDR2 are SGHTA and FQGNSA. Trimming stripped 7 bases from V and 4 bases from J, with 16 bases between. Written as DNA, the CDR3 is TGTGCCAGCATCCTCGACAGGAGGGGCACTGAAGCTTTCTTT. Its protein is CASILDRRGTEAFF.

This clone appeared a single time. The J gene is TRBJ2-7, the V gene TRBV7-9; D uncertain. Per the germline V gene, CDR1 is SEHNR and CDR2 is FQNEAQ (reference sequence). V lost 5 bases and J 6 bases, leaving 17 bases between the germline ends. The CDR3 is made up of 14 amino acids. CDR3 region: CASSPKVGVSEQYF. The CDR3 nucleotides read TGTGCCAGCAGCCCTAAAGTGGGTGTTAGCGAGCAGTACTTC. The full variable domain, rest sourced from reference TRBV7-9 and TRBJ2-7, is DTGVSQNPRHKITKRGQNVTFRCDPISEHNRLYWYRQTLGQGPEFLTYFQNEAQLEKSRLLSDRFSAERPKGSFSTLEIQRTEQGDSAMYLCASSPKVGVSEQYFGPGTRLTVT.

V usage is TRBV7-9 and J usage is TRBJ2-1, with D possibly being TRBD1 (6 bases). The length of the CDR3 is 14 residues. The germline V gene has CDR1 SEHNR and CDR2 FQNEAQ (reference sequence). The ends were cut back, 5 bases at V and 4 bases at J, with 12 bases in the middle. The CDR3, as DNA: TGTGCCAGCAGCCCGGGACACGGATACAATGAGCAGTTCTTC. This gives the protein CASSPGHGYNEQFF.

The chain has TRBV19 and TRBJ2-7, with D perhaps TRBD2 (6 bases). V was trimmed by 5 bases and J by 3 bases, leaving 11 bases between them. The CDR3 covers 13 residues. Per the germline V gene, CDR1 is LNHDA and CDR2 is SQIVND (reference sequence). In DNA form, the CDR3 reads TGTGCCAGTAGTCCCGGGAGTAGCTACGAGCAGTACTTC. This encodes CASSPGSSYEQYF.

This clone was seen only a few times. The V gene is TRBV25-1, the J gene TRBJ1-2; tentatively, D is TRBD1 (5 bases). Germline V CDR1 and CDR2: MGHDK, SYGVNS. The CDR3 length is 14 residues. V lost 8 bases to trimming and J lost 4 bases, with 17 bases between them. CDR3 bases: TGTGCCAGCGTCCCTAGGGGCAAATCCTATGGCTACACCTTC. Amino acid sequence: CASVPRGKSYGYTF.

The CDR3 protein is CASSSLWGNTEAFF. The CDR3 coding sequence is TGTGCCAGCAGTTCACTTTGGGGGAACACTGAAGCTTTCTTT. The chain carries TRBV28 and TRBJ1-1, with D unresolved. The germline V gene has CDR1 MDHEN and CDR2 SYDVKM. V shed 4 bases and J shed 1 base, with 10 bases lying between them. The CDR3 has 14 residues.

The chain joins TRBV5-1 to TRBJ2-7, with 9 bases aligning to TRBD2. The CDR3 has 15 amino acids. V shed 2 bases and J 0 bases; nucleotides not matched to a gene: 3. The V gene's germline CDR1 is SGHRS and CDR2 YFSETQ. The CDR3 DNA follows: TGCGCCAGCAGCTTACTAGCGGGTAGCTCCTACGAGCAGTACTTC. Translating gives CASSLLAGSSYEQYF.

The chain joins TRBV25-1 to TRBJ1-1, with a weak D call TRBD1 (5 bases). V lost 4 bases and J lost 4, with 22 bases in between. The germline gives CDR1 MGHDK, CDR2 SYGVNS. CDR3 length: 17 amino acids. This chain's CDR3 is CASSGSRWEGLVTEAFF. Written as DNA, the CDR3 is TGTGCCAGCAGTGGGAGTCGATGGGAGGGGCTGGTCACTGAAGCTTTCTTT. The full variable domain, in which reference TRBV25-1 and TRBJ1-1 provide the parts outside the CDR3, is EADIYQTPRYLVIGTGKKITLECSQTMGHDKMYWYQQDPGMELHLIHYSYGVNSTEKGDLSSESTVSRIRTEHFPLTLESARPSHTSQYLCASSGSRWEGLVTEAFFGQGTRLTVV.

Turning to this clone: Other DNA sequences within the sample encode an identical CDR3. V usage is TRBV18 and J usage is TRBJ1-1; tentatively, D is TRBD1 (6 bases). Looked up from germline, CDR1 is KGHSH and CDR2 is LQKENI. The CDR3 covers 14 residues. V was cut by 3 bases and J by 1 base, with 9 bases left in between. The CDR3 region has the DNA TGTGCCAGCTCACCGCAGACAGGGAACACTGAAGCTTTCTTT. Its translation: CASSPQTGNTEAFF.

The V and J genes are TRBV9 and TRBJ1-2; 10 bases are shared with TRBD1. CDR1 and CDR2 from the germline V gene are SGDLS and YYNGEE. V trimming: 4 bases; J trimming: 8 bases; junction bases outside the gene matches: 5. This CDR3 is built from 13 residues. For the CDR3, the DNA is TGTGCCAGCAGCAGGGACAGGGGCGGAGGCTACACCTTC. Protein product: CASSRDRGGGYTF.

The CDR3, as DNA: TGCGCCAGCAGCCACTCCGGGACAGGGGCGACCGGGGAGCTGTTTTTT. Amino acids: CASSHSGTGATGELFF. This chain uses TRBV4-1 with TRBJ2-2; 10 nucleotides line up with TRBD1. The CDR3 has 16 amino acids. V gave up 3 bases and J gave up 5 bases; unmatched junction bases: 6. Germline loops: CDR1 MGHRA, CDR2 YSYEKL.

This chain connects TRBV7-2 to TRBJ1-2; TRBD1 aligns across 9 bases. From germline, CDR1 is SGHTA and CDR2 FQGNSA. V was clipped by 8 bases and J by 4 bases; unmatched bases: 5. The CDR3 is made up of 13 amino acids. The CDR3 DNA follows: TGTGCCAGCGGAAAGACAGGGGGCTATGGCTACACCTTC. Translated: CASGKTGGYGYTF.

The rearrangement joins TRBV19 to TRBJ1-1; a possible D gene is TRBD1 (6 bases). The V end lost 4 bases, the J end lost 1 base, and 13 bases lay between the germline ends. The CDR3 has 15 amino acids. CDR1 is LNHDA, CDR2 SQIVND, per germline (reference sequence). The CDR3 loop reads CASSNWGRKNTEAFF. The CDR3 bases are TGTGCCAGTAGTAACTGGGGGCGGAAGAACACTGAAGCTTTCTTT.

The rearrangement uses TRBV19 and TRBJ1-3; maybe TRBD1 (5 bases). The CDR3 has 14 residues. The germline V and J ends were trimmed by 2 bases and 3 bases, with 8 bases remaining between them. Germline V gene lookup returns CDR1 LNHDA and CDR2 SQIVND (reference sequence). CDR3 residues: CASSIPGLGNTIYF. The CDR3 DNA reads TGTGCCAGTAGTATACCAGGGCTTGGAAACACCATATATTTT.